This TCR beta chain was retrieved from a study of CD8+ T cells in alopecia areata. Treatment in this sample: oral pan-JAK inhibitor, 5-10 mg twice daily. CD4+ and CD8+ T cells were sorted from PBMCs. Following extraction, RNA underwent reverse transcription to cDNA, which served as the sequencing template. Only in-frame clones appear in the TCRdb table, and some are missing; sequencing was by immunoSEQ multiplex PCR. The repertoire holds some 80,000 clones, around 66% seen once, with about a quarter in the top ten. The length of the CDR3 is 15 residues. CDR1 is SGHRS and CDR2 is YFSETQ in the germline V gene. V lost 4 bases, J lost 6 bases, and 11 bases stayed unmatched. Study-level points and caveats: Tofacitinib significantly lowered scalp clonality and expanded CD8+ clones among the top 100. Elevated clonality characterized lesional scalp relative to normal scalp, particularly in alopecia totalis/universalis.

Concerning this clone: No antigen is known for it.

The chain carries TRBV5-1 and TRBJ2-7, with 9 positions matching TRBD1. The sample consisted of CD8+ T cells sorted from blood, taken at week 24, from a patient treated with tofacitinib. This receptor was obtained from a human donor with alopecia areata. Here the CDR3 reads CASSNPTGGGPEQYF. The CDR3 nucleotides are TGCGCCAGCAGCAACCCAACAGGGGGCGGACCCGAGCAGTACTTC.